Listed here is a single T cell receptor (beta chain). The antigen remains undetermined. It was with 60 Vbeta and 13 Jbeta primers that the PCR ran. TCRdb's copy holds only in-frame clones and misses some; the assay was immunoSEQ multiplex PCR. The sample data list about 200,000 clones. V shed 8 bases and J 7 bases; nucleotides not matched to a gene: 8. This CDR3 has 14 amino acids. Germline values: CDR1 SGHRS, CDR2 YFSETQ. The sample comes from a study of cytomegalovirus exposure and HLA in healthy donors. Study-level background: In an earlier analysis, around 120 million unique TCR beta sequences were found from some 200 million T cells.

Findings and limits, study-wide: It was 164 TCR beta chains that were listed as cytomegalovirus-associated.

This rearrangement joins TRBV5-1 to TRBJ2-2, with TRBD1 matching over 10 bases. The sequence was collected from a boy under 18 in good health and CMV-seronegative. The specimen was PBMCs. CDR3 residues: CASGPGTGVGELFF. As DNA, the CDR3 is TGCGCCAGTGGACCCGGGACAGGGGTCGGGGAGCTGTTTTTT.